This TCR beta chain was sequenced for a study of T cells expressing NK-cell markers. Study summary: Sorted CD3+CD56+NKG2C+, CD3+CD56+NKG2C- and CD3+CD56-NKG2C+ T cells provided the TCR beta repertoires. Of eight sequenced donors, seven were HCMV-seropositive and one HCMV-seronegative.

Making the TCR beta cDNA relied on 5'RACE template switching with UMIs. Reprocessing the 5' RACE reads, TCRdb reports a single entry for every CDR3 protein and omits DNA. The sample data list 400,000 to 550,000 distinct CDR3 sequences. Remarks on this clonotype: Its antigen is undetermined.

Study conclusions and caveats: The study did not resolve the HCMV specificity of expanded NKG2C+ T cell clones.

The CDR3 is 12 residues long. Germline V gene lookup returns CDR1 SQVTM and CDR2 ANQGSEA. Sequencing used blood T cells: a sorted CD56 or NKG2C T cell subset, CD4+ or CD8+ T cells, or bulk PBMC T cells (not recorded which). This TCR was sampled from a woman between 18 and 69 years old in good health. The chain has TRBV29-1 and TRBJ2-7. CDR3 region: CSASASSYEQYF.